This T cell receptor beta chain comes out of a study of shared clonotypes between healthy human individuals. Whole-study results and caveats: Generation probabilities were higher for clonotypes shared across all four sorted-subset donors than for unshared ones.

In regard to this clone: Its antigen is as yet unknown.

Only CD45RO-negative cells positively selected for CCR7 counted as naive CD8 cells, so terminally differentiated effector memory CD45RA+ cells were excluded. This CDR3 has 13 residues. Per germline, CDR1 MNHNY and CDR2 SVGAGI (reference sequence). Trimming removed 2 bases at V and 2 bases at J, with 6 bases between. Each subset's genomic DNA was shared equally among a number of immunoSEQ plates. Data came from immunoSEQ multiplex PCR; TCRdb stores just in-frame clones and leaves some out. The repertoire holds approximately 810,000 clones, with about 91% as singletons. The receptor was derived from a man aged 30 to 45 in good health. The rearrangement links TRBV6-6 to TRBJ1-1; D not certain. The sequencing input was naive CD8+ T cells sorted from blood. The DNA of the CDR3 is TGTGCCAGCAGTTACCCAAGCAACACTGAAGCTTTCTTT. This translates into CASSYPSNTEAFF.